This record looks at one TCR beta chain sequence and its context. These data originate in a study of blood T cell repertoires in COVID-19. TCRdb keeps only in-frame clones here, not all; method: immunoSEQ multiplex PCR. The sample has around 170,000 clones; 70% to 90% are singletons. CDR3 length: 14 amino acids. J was trimmed by 5 bases and V by 4 bases; bases with no gene match: 6. Per the germline V gene, CDR1 is LGHDT and CDR2 is YNNKEL (reference sequence). The chain has TRBV3-1 (or the pseudogene TRBV3-2) and TRBJ1-2; 8 bases are a match to TRBD1. Sequencing used peripheral blood. This sequence originates from a man aged 18 to 35 who had recovered from COVID-19. The CDR3 region is CASSRDRSLYGYTF. CDR3 in DNA: TGTGCCAGCAGCCGGGACAGGAGCCTTTATGGCTACACCTTC.